One sample yielded the 22 T cell receptor beta chains listed below, sequenced in a study of shared clonotypes between healthy human individuals. Naive CD8 populations comprised CD45RO-negative cells positively selected for CCR7, excluding terminally differentiated effector memory CD45RA+ cells. Libraries were prepared by immunoSEQ multiplex PCR; TCRdb keeps only in-frame clonotypes and omits some of them. The sample records around 2,000,000 clones, roughly 91% being singletons. What was sequenced was naive CD8+ T cells from PBMCs. The receptors come from a man aged 18 to 29 in good health. Some clones in this sample may be carry-over from other donors' samples.

The chain is built from TRBV1 and TRBJ2-3; whether TRBD1, the table's D call, matches the DNA was not checked. TRBV1 corresponds to a pseudogene. The CDR3 contains 17 residues. As DNA, the CDR3 is TGCACCAGCAGCCCTAGGGACAGGGGGCCAGGCACAGATACGCAGTATTTT. Translated, it gives CTSSPRDRGPGTDTQYF.

The genes are TRBV14 and TRBJ2-7; D may be TRBD1 (5 bases). The V gene lost 0 bases and the J gene lost 3 bases, with 9 bases spanning the gap. This CDR3 is built from 14 residues. Germline V gene data show CDR1 as SGHDN and CDR2 as FVKESK. As DNA, the CDR3 is TGTGCCAGCAGCCAAGATTACAGGAGCTACGAGCAGTACTTC. This translates into CASSQDYRSYEQYF.

This chain connects TRBV4-3 to TRBJ2-3; weak D call: TRBD1 (5 bases). Trimming took off 1 base at V and 9 bases at J, with 11 bases between the two ends. The CDR3 runs to 13 residues. Per the germline V gene, CDR1 is LGHNA and CDR2 is YSLEER. Here the CDR3 reads CASSQGSGITQYF. The CDR3 coding sequence is TGCGCCAGCAGCCAAGGTTCAGGGATAACGCAGTATTTT.

This sequence joins TRBV27 and TRBJ2-3, with a possible D match to TRBD1 (6 bases). Germline CDR1 and CDR2: MNHEY and SMNVEV (reference sequence). The CDR3 length is 15 residues. Trimming shortened V by 7 bases and J by 2 bases, and 16 bases separated the two germline ends. The CDR3: CASNPGQIITDTQYF. The DNA of the CDR3 is TGTGCCAGCAACCCTGGACAGATTATCACAGATACGCAGTATTTT.

As for this clone: At the DNA level, this CDR3 is encoded by other sequences in the same sample as well. The rearrangement links TRBV5-5 to TRBJ2-7; 7 bases are shared with TRBD1. From germline, CDR1 is SGHKS and CDR2 YYEKEE (reference sequence). The CDR3 is 12 amino acids. J gave up 3 bases and V 4 bases, and 1 base lay outside the gene matches. As DNA, the CDR3 is TGTGCCAGCAGCGGGGACAGCTACGAGCAGTACTTC. This encodes CASSGDSYEQYF. The full variable domain, in which reference TRBV5-5 and TRBJ2-7 provide the parts outside the CDR3, is DAGVTQSPTHLIKTRGQQVTLRCSPISGHKSVSWYQQVLGQGPQFIFQYYEKEERGRGNFPDRFSARQFPNYSSELNVNALLLGDSALYLCASSGDSYEQYFGPGTRLTVT.

The gene calls are TRBV28 and TRBJ2-7, with 8 bases identical to TRBD1. Germline V CDR1 and CDR2: MDHEN, SYDVKM. CDR3 length: 15 amino acids. The V segment lost 5 bases and the J segment 4 bases; nucleotides outside the gene matches: 10. The CDR3 region is CASSIRTGIKYEQYF. Here the CDR3 DNA reads TGTGCCAGCAGTATTCGGACAGGGATTAAATACGAGCAGTACTTC.

The chain has TRBV4-1 and TRBJ2-1; no clear D gene. Trimming removed 6 bases from V and 3 bases from J, with 6 bases in between. CDR1 is MGHRA and CDR2 is YSYEKL in the germline V gene. The CDR3 runs 12 residues. DNA of the CDR3: TGCGCCAGCAGTACGAGCTACAATGAGCAGTTCTTC. The encoded protein is CASSTSYNEQFF.

This rearrangement joins TRBV13 to TRBJ2-7; D is possibly TRBD2 (5 bases). The CDR3 has 14 residues. Germline CDR1 reads PRHDT; CDR2 reads FYEKMQ (reference sequence). V shed 0 bases and J shed 6 bases, with 12 bases lying between them. The DNA for the CDR3 is TGTGCCAGCAGCTTAGGTACTAGGGCTGCCGAGCAGTACTTC. Its protein product is CASSLGTRAAEQYF. The full variable domain, its missing parts supplied by reference TRBV13 and TRBJ2-7, is AAGVIQSPRHLIKEKRETATLKCYPIPRHDTVYWYQQGPGQDPQFLISFYEKMQSDKGSIPDRFSAQQFSDYHSELNMSSLELGDSALYFCASSLGTRAAEQYFGPGTRLTVT.

The V gene is TRBV19, the J gene TRBJ2-3; D is undetermined. CDR1 and CDR2 (germline): LNHDA, SQIVND (reference sequence). The CDR3 contains 15 residues. V was shortened by 3 bases and J by 2 bases, with 12 bases between the two germline ends. CDR3 nucleotides: TGTGCCAGTAGTATCGTGGCAGCCGACACAGATACGCAGTATTTT. Protein sequence: CASSIVAADTDTQYF.

This chain uses TRBV5-1 with TRBJ1-6, with D unclear. There are 15 residues in the CDR3. Trimming shortened V by 4 bases and J by 3 bases, and 11 bases separated the two germline ends. The germline gives CDR1 SGHRS, CDR2 YFSETQ. CDR3 coding DNA: TGCGCCAGCAGCCTTCCCGGGGACTATAATTCACCCCTCCACTTT. Translation: CASSLPGDYNSPLHF. Looking up the rest from reference TRBV5-1 and TRBJ1-6 gives the full variable domain: KAGVTQTPRYLIKTRGQQVTLSCSPISGHRSVSWYQQTPGQGLQFLFEYFSETQRNKGNFPGRFSGRQFSNSRSEMNVSTLELGDSALYLCASSLPGDYNSPLHFGNGTRLTVT.

This rearrangement joins TRBV6-5 to TRBJ1-1, with D tentatively TRBD1 (5 bases). The length of the CDR3 is 13 residues. Germline V gives CDR1 MNHEY, CDR2 SVGAGI. V lost 1 base and J lost 6, with 9 bases in between. CDR3 nucleotides: TGTGCCAGCAGTTACTTCTGGGGGTCTGAAGCTTTCTTT. Residues: CASSYFWGSEAFF.

This clone was seen once. The chain couples TRBV7-9 to TRBJ1-1; D unresolved. Deletions cut 7 bases from V and 6 bases from J, with 12 bases between. CDR3 length: 12 residues. The germline V gene encodes CDR1 SEHNR and CDR2 FQNEAQ (reference sequence). The CDR3 reads CASKILRAEAFF. The DNA for the CDR3 is TGTGCCAGCAAGATCCTCCGGGCTGAAGCTTTCTTT.

The chain couples TRBV28 to TRBJ2-2; 7 bases fit TRBD2. Germline loops: CDR1 MDHEN, CDR2 SYDVKM. The CDR3 consists of 15 residues. After removal of 5 bases from V and 5 bases from J, the junction contained 8 bases not matched to a gene. CDR3 in DNA: TGTGCCAGCAGTCTCCTAGCGGCAGGAACCGGGGAGCTGTTTTTT. This encodes CASSLLAAGTGELFF. Filled out from reference TRBV28 and TRBJ2-2, the complete variable domain reads DVKVTQSSRYLVKRTGEKVFLECVQDMDHENMFWYRQDPGLGLRLIYFSYDVKMKEKGDIPEGYSVSREKKERFSLILESASTNQTSMYLCASSLLAAGTGELFFGEGSRLTVL.

The CDR3 loop is CASSWGTGKGYTF. The CDR3 coding sequence is TGTGCCAGCAGTTGGGGTACGGGTAAGGGCTACACCTTC. The V call is TRBV27, the J call TRBJ1-2; D ambiguous. The CDR3 contains 13 residues. Germline loops: CDR1 MNHEY, CDR2 SMNVEV (reference sequence). V lost 4 bases, J lost 8 bases, and 14 bases lay in between.

The chain uses TRBV30 and TRBJ2-7; 10 bases line up with TRBD1. V trimming: 4 bases; J trimming: 4 bases; junction bases outside the gene matches: 7. The CDR3 length is 14 residues. Germline lookup yields CDR1 GTSNPN and CDR2 SVGIG (reference sequence). CDR3 nucleotides: TGTGCCTGGACCAGCCGGGACAGGGGTTACGAGCAGTACTTC. It translates to CAWTSRDRGYEQYF.

The chain recombines TRBV13 with TRBJ2-1, with TRBD1 matching 8 bases. The CDR3 runs 14 residues. V lost 5 bases and J lost 4; bases outside the gene matches: 4. Germline CDR1 and CDR2: PRHDT and FYEKMQ (reference sequence). CDR3 nucleotide sequence: TGTGCCAGCAGCCCAGGGGGCGCGTACAATGAGCAGTTCTTC. It is translated as CASSPGGAYNEQFF.

This clone showed up just once. The chain is built from TRBV11-2 and TRBJ1-1; TRBD1 agrees at 9 bases. This CDR3 is built from 15 residues. V trimming: 5 bases; J trimming: 1 base; junction bases outside the gene matches: 5. Germline-derived CDR1 and CDR2 are SGHAT and FQNNGV. In DNA, the CDR3 is TGTGCCAGCAGCCCTCACAGGGGGCCGAACACTGAAGCTTTCTTT. The encoded protein is CASSPHRGPNTEAFF.

The chain carries TRBV5-6 and TRBJ2-5; 10 bases are a match to TRBD1. Germline V gene lookup returns CDR1 SGHDT and CDR2 YYEEEE. The trim removed 3 bases at V and 4 bases at J, leaving 6 bases unmatched. The CDR3 has 15 amino acids. The CDR3 DNA reads TGTGCCAGCAGCTGGCAGACAGGGGGCGCAGAGACCCAGTACTTC. Protein: CASSWQTGGAETQYF.

The table lists this clone with a few counts. This sample includes further DNA sequences coding for the same CDR3. The V gene is TRBV7-9, the J gene TRBJ2-7; D is unresolved. CDR3 length equals 13 residues. Germline values: CDR1 SEHNR, CDR2 FQNEAQ (reference sequence). The V and J ends lost 4 bases and 3 bases respectively, with 10 bases between them. CDR3 DNA sequence: TGTGCCAGCAGCTCTACCGGAGACTACGAGCAGTACTTC. Amino acids: CASSSTGDYEQYF.

This chain joins TRBV6-4 and TRBJ1-2, with 8 bases matching TRBD1. Germline CDR1 MRHNA, CDR2 SNTAGT. The CDR3 is made up of 15 amino acids. Trimming took 6 bases from V and 5 from J; bases not matched to a gene: 11. This CDR3 reads CASRAWTGNGYGYTF. For the CDR3, the DNA is TGTGCCAGCAGAGCCTGGACAGGGAATGGGTATGGCTACACCTTC.

The DNA of the CDR3 is TGTGCCAGCAGTTTAATCCCAGGGAAAATGAACACTGAAGCTTTCTTT. Its translation: CASSLIPGKMNTEAFF. J is TRBJ1-1 and V is TRBV28; D possibly corresponds to TRBD1 (5 bases). In germline, CDR1 is MDHEN, CDR2 SYDVKM. Trimming cost V 2 bases and J 0 bases, with 13 bases left between them. The CDR3 has 16 amino acids.

The chain is built from TRBV25-1 and TRBJ2-1; TRBD1 matches 7 bases. The V segment lost 1 base and the J segment 6 bases; nucleotides outside the gene matches: 3. The germline gives CDR1 MGHDK, CDR2 SYGVNS. The CDR3 extends over 14 amino acids. As DNA, the CDR3 is TGTGCCAGCAGTGAATGGGCAGGGGGCAATGAGCAGTTCTTC. Its protein product is CASSEWAGGNEQFF.